This T cell receptor (beta chain) emerged from a study of blood T cell repertoires in COVID-19. At the level of the study: The United States, Italy and Spain supplied acute and convalescent COVID-19 samples. PBMCs, B-cell-depleted T cells, or T cells were the source of the cDNA or gDNA that made up the material.

CDR3 length: 14 amino acids. The germline V gene has CDR1 MDHEN and CDR2 SYDVKM. The V end lost 7 bases, the J end lost 5 bases, and 15 bases lay between the germline ends. Per the original methods: Quantification of nucleated cells was approximated via reference gene primer amplification. Assay used: immunoSEQ multiplex PCR; TCRdb lists only in-frame clones, some missing. The DNA was the basis for D and trimming; V, J and clone size are from that table. Among over 85,000 clones listed, around 87% were seen once. This sequence was found in a middle-aged man with active or convalescent COVID-19. The chain carries TRBV28 and TRBJ2-4; maybe TRBD1 (5 bases). The sample comprised peripheral blood. The CDR3 is CASTSRVRQNIQYF. The CDR3 nucleotides are TGTGCCAGCACTTCCAGGGTTCGCCAAAACATTCAGTACTTC.